Sequencing of this TCR beta chain was carried out in a study of T cells after posttransplantation cyclophosphamide. Study conclusions and caveats: TRB overlap between skin or GI tissue T cells and blood was limited.

This clone was counted ten times or more. The antigen is not known. CDR1 is MNHEY, CDR2 SMNVEV, per germline (reference sequence). The CDR3 is 14 residues long. V lost 5 bases and J 4 bases, leaving 14 bases between the germline ends. Produced via immunoSEQ multiplex PCR; TCRdb's table is partial and in-frame only. Reported are 40,000 to 60,000 clones, none seen only once; the ten largest carry 2.2%. Sequenced material: PBMCs. The origin of this receptor is a man in his forties or fifties in good health, CMV-negative, and a related stem cell transplant donor. V gene TRBV27 combines with J gene TRBJ1-2; D is unclear. CDR3 region: CASSAQAGFYGYTF. The CDR3 DNA reads as TGTGCCAGCAGTGCCCAAGCGGGCTTCTATGGCTACACCTTC.